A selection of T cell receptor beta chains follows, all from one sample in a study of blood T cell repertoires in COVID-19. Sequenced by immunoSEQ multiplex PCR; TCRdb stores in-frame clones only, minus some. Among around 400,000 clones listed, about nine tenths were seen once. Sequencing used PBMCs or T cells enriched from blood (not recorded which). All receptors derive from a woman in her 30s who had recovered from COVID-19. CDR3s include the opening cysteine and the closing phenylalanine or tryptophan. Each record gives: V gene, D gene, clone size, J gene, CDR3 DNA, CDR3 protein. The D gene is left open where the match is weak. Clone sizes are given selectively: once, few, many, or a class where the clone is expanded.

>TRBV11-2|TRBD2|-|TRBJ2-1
TGTGCCAGCAGCCCCGTAGGAGCGGGAGGGCGGGATGAGCAGTTCTTC
CASSPVGAGGRDEQFF
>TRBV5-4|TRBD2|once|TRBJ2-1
TGTGCCAGCAGCTCCACGCCACGACTAGCGGGAGAGCGAAACAATGAGCAGTTCTTC
CASSSTPRLAGERNNEQFF
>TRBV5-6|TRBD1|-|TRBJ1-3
TGTGCCAGCAGCCCCCCTGGACAGGCACCTGGAAACACCATATATTTT
CASSPPGQAPGNTIYF
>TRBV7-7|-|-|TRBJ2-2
TGTGCCAGCAGCTTAGGTCATCGGGGTGCGGAGCTGTTTTTT
CASSLGHRGAELFF
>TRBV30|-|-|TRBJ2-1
TGTGCCTGGAGTGCGAGCGAAATAAGGAATGAGCAGTTCTTC
CAWSASEIRNEQFF
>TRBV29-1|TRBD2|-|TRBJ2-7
TGCAGCGTTGGACTAGCGGGAGCGACCTACGAGCAGTACTTC
CSVGLAGATYEQYF
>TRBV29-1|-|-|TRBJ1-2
TGCAGCGTAGGACAGTTTCTCGATGGCTACACCTTC
CSVGQFLDGYTF
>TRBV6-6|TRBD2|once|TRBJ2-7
TGTGCCAGCAGTTACCTAACTACTAGCGGGAGTGGCGAGCAGTACTTC
CASSYLTTSGSGEQYF
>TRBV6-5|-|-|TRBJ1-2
TGTGCCAGCAGCCCCCCGGAGTACCACTATGGCTACACCTTC
CASSPPEYHYGYTF
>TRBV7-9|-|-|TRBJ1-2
TGTGCCAGCACCCCAACTGCGGGGGGCGGCTATGGCTACACCTTC
CASTPTAGGGYGYTF
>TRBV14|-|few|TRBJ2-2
TGTGCCAGCAGCCAAATCAGGTTGGCCGGGGAGCTGTTTTTT
CASSQIRLAGELFF
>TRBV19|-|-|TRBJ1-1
TGTGCCAGTAGTATGGCCCCGGGGCGGGGAGTCGCCGAAGCTTTCTTT
CASSMAPGRGVAEAFF
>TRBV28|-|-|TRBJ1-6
TGTGCCAGCAGTACTTACAATTCACCCCTCCACTTT
CASSTYNSPLHF
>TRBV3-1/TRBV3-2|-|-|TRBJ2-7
TGTGCCAGCAGCCAAGATCCAGGAATCTACGAGCAGTACTTC
CASSQDPGIYEQYF
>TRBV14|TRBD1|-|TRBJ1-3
TGTGCCAGCAGCGTACAGGGGGCTACTGGAAACACCATATATTTT
CASSVQGATGNTIYF
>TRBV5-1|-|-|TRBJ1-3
TGCGCCAGCAGCTTGGCGGAGAAGAGCTCTGGAAACACCATATATTTT
CASSLAEKSSGNTIYF
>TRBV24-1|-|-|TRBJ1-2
TGTGCCACCAGTGACGCAGGGGTTGTCGGTGGCTACACCTTC
CATSDAGVVGGYTF
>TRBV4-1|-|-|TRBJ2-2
TGCGCCAGCAGCCAGAAAAAACAGGGAACCGGGGAGCTGTTTTTT
CASSQKKQGTGELFF